The 6 T cell receptor beta chains given below trace back to one sample, sequenced in a study of T cell responses to AZD1222 COVID-19 vaccine (dated by TCRdb to about 2021). Libraries came from the immunoSEQ multiplex PCR assay. In its TCRdb copy, this immuneACCESS table keeps in-frame sequences only and misses some clones. Where compared with another copy, unresolved V genes explain less than half of these, and the others have no known cause. The sample profile shows some 120,000 clones; 88% of them were found once. The ten largest clonotypes hold approximately 8% of the sample. The meaning of the sample's time point label: baseline before first vaccination. Source: peripheral blood, taken on day 0 of AZD1222 vaccination. All receptors derive from an adult in good health.

This sequence joins TRBV5-3 and TRBJ1-2; 7 bases agree with TRBD1. TRBV5-3 is noted as an ORF with a role that remains uncertain. After removal of 2 bases from V and 5 bases from J, the junction contained 6 bases not matched to a gene. This CDR3 region has 14 residues. The DNA of the CDR3 is TGTGCCAGAAGCTTCCGGGACAGAGAGTATGGCTACACCTTC. Translated, it gives CARSFRDREYGYTF.

This chain links TRBV27 with TRBJ1-5, with D possibly TRBD1 on 5 matching bases. Germline assignment: CDR1 MNHEY and CDR2 SMNVEV (reference sequence). The V gene lost 3 bases and the J gene lost 3 bases, with 9 bases spanning the gap. The CDR3 has 14 residues. The CDR3 here is CASSLSRDNQPQHF. Here the CDR3 DNA reads TGTGCCAGCAGTTTGTCCAGGGACAATCAGCCCCAGCATTTT.

This chain joins TRBV6-5 and TRBJ2-7; D perhaps matches TRBD1 (6 bases). CDR3 length: 14 amino acids. In germline, CDR1 is MNHEY, CDR2 SVGAGI. The V end lost 7 bases, the J end lost 1 base, and 14 bases lay between the germline ends. This CDR3 reads CASKLQGISYEQYF. In DNA form, the CDR3 reads TGTGCCAGCAAACTCCAGGGGATTTCCTACGAGCAGTACTTC.

The chain carries TRBV27 and TRBJ2-6, with D tentatively TRBD2 (6 bases). The CDR3 covers 16 residues. CDR1 is MNHEY, CDR2 SMNVEV, per germline (reference sequence). V lost 3 bases, J lost 1 base, and 10 bases lay in between. The CDR3 DNA sequence: TGTGCCAGCAGTTTGTTTCGGGGGTCTGGGGCCAACGTCCTGACTTTC. It is translated as CASSLFRGSGANVLTF.

This clone came up once. This chain links TRBV24-1 with TRBJ1-2; D unclear. The V gene lost 4 bases and the J gene lost 8 bases, with 7 bases spanning the gap. This CDR3 is built from 11 residues. The germline V gene has CDR1 KGHDR and CDR2 SFDVKD. The CDR3 here is CATSEGRGYTF. The CDR3 DNA sequence: TGTGCCACCAGTGAGGGTCGGGGCTACACCTTC.

This chain connects TRBV6-2 or TRBV6-3 to TRBJ2-1; 14 bases line up with TRBD2. The CDR3 totals 20 residues. V lost 5 bases to trimming and J lost 4 bases; unmatched junction nucleotides: 16. From germline, CDR1 is MNHEY and CDR2 SVGEGT. The CDR3 nucleotides read TGTGCCAGCAGTGACCGCCCTTCCACGACTAGCGGGAGGGAGTACAATGAGCAGTTCTTC. Protein: CASSDRPSTTSGREYNEQFF.